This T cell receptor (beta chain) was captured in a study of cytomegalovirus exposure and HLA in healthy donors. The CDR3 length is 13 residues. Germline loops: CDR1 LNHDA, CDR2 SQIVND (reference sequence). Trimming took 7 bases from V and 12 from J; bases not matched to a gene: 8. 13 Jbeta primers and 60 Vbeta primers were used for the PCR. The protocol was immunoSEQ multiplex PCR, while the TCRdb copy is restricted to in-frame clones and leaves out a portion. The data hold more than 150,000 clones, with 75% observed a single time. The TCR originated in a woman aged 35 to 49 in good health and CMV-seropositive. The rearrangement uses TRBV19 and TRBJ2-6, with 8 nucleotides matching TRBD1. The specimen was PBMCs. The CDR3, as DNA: TGTGCCAGTACCCAGACAGGGGACGCCGTCCTGACTTTC. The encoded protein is CASTQTGDAVLTF.